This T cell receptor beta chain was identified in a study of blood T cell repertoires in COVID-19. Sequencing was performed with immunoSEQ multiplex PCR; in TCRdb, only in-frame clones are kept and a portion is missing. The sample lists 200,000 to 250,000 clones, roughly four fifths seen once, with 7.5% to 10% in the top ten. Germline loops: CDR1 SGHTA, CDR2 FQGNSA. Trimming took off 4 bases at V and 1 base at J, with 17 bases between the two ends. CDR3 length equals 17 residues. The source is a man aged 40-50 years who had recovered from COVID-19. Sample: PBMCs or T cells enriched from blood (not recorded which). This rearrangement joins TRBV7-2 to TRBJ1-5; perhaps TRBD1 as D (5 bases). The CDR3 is CASSSSPAGGSNQPQHF. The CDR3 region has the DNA TGTGCCAGCAGCTCTTCCCCCGCCGGGGGAAGCAATCAGCCCCAGCATTTT.